The present entry profiles one T cell receptor (beta chain) with its context. Its specificity is not known. This sample was included in a study of identical twins. TCRdb ran MiXCR on the 5' RACE reads and lists one entry per CDR3 protein. The repertoire consists of hundreds of thousands of distinct CDR3 sequences, with 10% to 15% occurring once and the leading ten covering 7.2%. Overall study findings and caveats: Cord blood's abundant beta clonotypes had fewer insertions, unlike memory repertoires. Within monozygotic twins, out-of-frame TCR alpha sharing was underestimated by the models.

The sample was also linked to a second study, of yellow fever vaccine responses in identical twins.

The sequenced sample consisted of CD8+ T cells sorted from blood. The source is a young woman in good health.

The CDR3: CASSGGGGSGANVLTF. CDR3 in DNA: TGTGCCAGCAGCGGCGGTGGGGGTTCGGGGGCCAACGTCCTGACTTTC. The V call is TRBV6-4, the J call TRBJ2-6; D may match TRBD1 or TRBD2 (5 bases each). This CDR3 contains 16 residues. Between the trimmed V and J ends, which lost 6 bases and 4 bases, there was a span of 16 bases. The germline gives CDR1 MRHNA, CDR2 SNTAGT.